These T cell receptor beta chains were read from a single sample in a study of shared T cell receptors in the human thymus. Using immunoSEQ multiplex PCR, the repertoire was profiled, and TCRdb retains in-frame clones only, with some absent. The data contain roughly 560,000 clones, around 82% of them singletons. This same sample was also taken into another study, of human thymus T cells.

The material sequenced was thymocytes. Receptor source: a boy under two years old with a congenital heart defect. Both conserved end residues are part of each CDR3. D genes are given only for firm matches. Expanded clones get a size class; other rows say once, few or many, or leave the size out.

V gene: TRBV6-5
clone size: NA
J gene: TRBJ2-5
D gene: NA
CDR3 protein: CASSYGRSYQETQYF
CDR3 DNA: TGTGCCAGCAGTTACGGGAGGTCGTACCAAGAGACCCAGTACTTC

V gene: TRBV4-1
clone size: few
J gene: TRBJ2-1
D gene: NA
CDR3 protein: CASSQDGRNEQFF
CDR3 DNA: TGCGCCAGCAGCCAAGATGGGCGCAATGAGCAGTTCTTC

V gene: TRBV4-1
clone size: NA
J gene: TRBJ2-1
D gene: TRBD2
CDR3 protein: CASSQVGLAGGDEQFF
CDR3 DNA: TGCGCCAGCAGCCAGGTGGGACTAGCGGGAGGAGATGAGCAGTTCTTC

V gene: TRBV9
clone size: few
J gene: TRBJ2-3
D gene: NA
CDR3 protein: CASSKGLRTDTQYF
CDR3 DNA: TGTGCCAGCAGCAAGGGACTGCGCACAGATACGCAGTATTTT

V gene: TRBV28
clone size: NA
J gene: TRBJ2-1
D gene: TRBD2
CDR3 protein: CASSPSRREGWNEQFF
CDR3 DNA: TGTGCCAGCAGCCCAAGTCGGCGGGAGGGTTGGAATGAGCAGTTCTTC

V gene: TRBV5-1
clone size: NA
J gene: TRBJ2-5
D gene: NA
CDR3 protein: CASSLGASQETQYF
CDR3 DNA: TGCGCCAGCAGCTTGGGCGCGTCCCAAGAGACCCAGTACTTC

V gene: TRBV11-2
clone size: once
J gene: TRBJ2-7
D gene: TRBD2
CDR3 protein: CASSSPRTSGRNEQYF
CDR3 DNA: TGTGCCAGCAGCTCCCCAAGGACTAGCGGGAGGAACGAGCAGTACTTC

V gene: TRBV4-3
clone size: NA
J gene: TRBJ2-3
D gene: TRBD2
CDR3 protein: CASSDWTSGTTDTQYF
CDR3 DNA: TGCGCCAGCAGCGACTGGACTAGCGGGACCACAGATACGCAGTATTTT

V gene: TRBV30
clone size: NA
J gene: TRBJ2-1
D gene: TRBD2
CDR3 protein: CAWSDGLAGGDNEQFF
CDR3 DNA: TGTGCCTGGAGTGACGGACTGGCGGGAGGGGACAATGAGCAGTTCTTC

V gene: TRBV19
clone size: NA
J gene: TRBJ1-5
D gene: TRBD1
CDR3 protein: CASSIPFRDREGVYSNQPQHF
CDR3 DNA: TGTGCCAGTAGTATACCCTTTAGGGACAGGGAGGGAGTCTATAGCAATCAGCCCCAGCATTTT

V gene: TRBV6-1
clone size: few
J gene: TRBJ1-2
D gene: NA
CDR3 protein: CASSEAWSYTF
CDR3 DNA: TGTGCCAGCTCAGAGGCTTGGAGCTACACCTTC

V gene: TRBV6-6
clone size: NA
J gene: TRBJ1-2
D gene: NA
CDR3 protein: CASSSTGPDGYTF
CDR3 DNA: TGTGCCAGCAGTTCCACAGGGCCGGATGGCTACACCTTC

V gene: TRBV5-1
clone size: NA
J gene: TRBJ2-2
D gene: TRBD2
CDR3 protein: CASSREDSGTGELFF
CDR3 DNA: TGCGCCAGCAGTCGGGAGGATTCGGGCACCGGGGAGCTGTTTTTT

V gene: TRBV19
clone size: NA
J gene: TRBJ1-2
D gene: NA
CDR3 protein: CASLSGEGGYTF
CDR3 DNA: TGTGCCAGTCTCTCAGGGGAAGGCGGCTACACCTTC

V gene: TRBV14
clone size: NA
J gene: TRBJ2-2
D gene: TRBD2
CDR3 protein: CASSQEGSGRSRSNTGELFF
CDR3 DNA: TGTGCCAGCAGCCAAGAGGGTAGCGGGAGGTCTCGCTCGAACACCGGGGAGCTGTTTTTT

V gene: TRBV28
clone size: NA
J gene: TRBJ2-1
D gene: NA
CDR3 protein: CASSFTAWNEQFF
CDR3 DNA: TGTGCCAGCAGTTTCACAGCCTGGAATGAGCAGTTCTTC

V gene: TRBV7-2
clone size: NA
J gene: TRBJ1-2
D gene: NA
CDR3 protein: CASSLDEGDLYGYTF
CDR3 DNA: TGTGCCAGCAGCTTAGATGAGGGGGACCTCTATGGCTACACCTTC

V gene: TRBV30
clone size: few
J gene: TRBJ2-7
D gene: TRBD2
CDR3 protein: CAWSREGLAGESYEQYF
CDR3 DNA: TGTGCCTGGAGTAGAGAAGGACTAGCGGGAGAATCTTACGAGCAGTACTTC

V gene: TRBV21-1
clone size: NA
J gene: TRBJ2-2
D gene: NA
CDR3 protein: CASTPGQFNTGELFF
CDR3 DNA: TGTGCCAGCACCCCGGGACAGTTTAACACCGGGGAGCTGTTTTTT

V gene: TRBV9
clone size: few
J gene: TRBJ1-2
D gene: TRBD1
CDR3 protein: CASSAAGTGVGYTF
CDR3 DNA: TGTGCCAGCAGCGCCGCCGGGACAGGGGTAGGCTACACCTTC

V gene: TRBV30
clone size: NA
J gene: TRBJ2-7
D gene: NA
CDR3 protein: CAWRIGLANEQYF
CDR3 DNA: TGTGCCTGGAGGATAGGGCTAGCCAACGAGCAGTACTTC

V gene: TRBV10-3
clone size: NA
J gene: TRBJ2-7
D gene: TRBD2
CDR3 protein: CAISELAGGGEQYF
CDR3 DNA: TGTGCCATCAGTGAACTAGCGGGAGGAGGCGAGCAGTACTTC

V gene: TRBV30
clone size: NA
J gene: TRBJ2-1
D gene: TRBD2
CDR3 protein: CAWSGGTSGSPDEQFF
CDR3 DNA: TGTGCCTGGAGCGGGGGGACTAGCGGGAGTCCCGATGAGCAGTTCTTC

V gene: TRBV28
clone size: NA
J gene: TRBJ2-1
D gene: TRBD2
CDR3 protein: CASSFPTSGRGNEQFF
CDR3 DNA: TGTGCCAGCAGTTTTCCGACTAGCGGGAGAGGGAATGAGCAGTTCTTC

V gene: TRBV7-2
clone size: few
J gene: TRBJ2-1
D gene: NA
CDR3 protein: CASGSGNEQFF
CDR3 DNA: TGTGCCAGCGGCTCAGGCAATGAGCAGTTCTTC

V gene: TRBV7-9
clone size: few
J gene: TRBJ1-1
D gene: TRBD1
CDR3 protein: CASSLGGLTGDHMNTEAFF
CDR3 DNA: TGTGCCAGCAGCTTAGGAGGGCTGACAGGGGATCACATGAACACTGAAGCTTTCTTT

V gene: TRBV6-6
clone size: NA
J gene: TRBJ2-3
D gene: NA
CDR3 protein: CASSWSRGGNTQYF
CDR3 DNA: TGTGCCAGCAGTTGGTCTAGGGGGGGAAATACGCAGTATTTT

V gene: TRBV11-3
clone size: NA
J gene: TRBJ2-7
D gene: NA
CDR3 protein: CASSLGERPPYEQYF
CDR3 DNA: TGTGCCAGCAGCTTAGGAGAGAGGCCCCCTTACGAGCAGTACTTC

V gene: TRBV14
clone size: NA
J gene: TRBJ2-1
D gene: NA
CDR3 protein: CASSRPTGPYNEQFF
CDR3 DNA: TGTGCCAGCAGCCGACCGACAGGTCCCTACAATGAGCAGTTCTTC

V gene: TRBV11-2
clone size: NA
J gene: TRBJ2-1
D gene: NA
CDR3 protein: CASSLDPPCPSRYNEQFF
CDR3 DNA: TGTGCCAGCAGCTTAGACCCCCCTTGCCCCTCTAGGTACAATGAGCAGTTCTTC

V gene: TRBV4-3
clone size: few
J gene: TRBJ2-3
D gene: NA
CDR3 protein: CASSQAMGGVPDTQYF
CDR3 DNA: TGCGCCAGCAGCCAAGCCATGGGCGGGGTTCCGGATACGCAGTATTTT

V gene: TRBV7-9
clone size: NA
J gene: TRBJ1-2
D gene: TRBD1
CDR3 protein: CASSLEQGLYGYTF
CDR3 DNA: TGTGCCAGCAGCTTAGAACAGGGGCTCTATGGCTACACCTTC

V gene: TRBV7-2
clone size: NA
J gene: TRBJ2-7
D gene: NA
CDR3 protein: CASSNDVGSYEQYF
CDR3 DNA: TGTGCCAGCAGCAATGACGTCGGGTCCTACGAGCAGTACTTC

V gene: TRBV10-3
clone size: NA
J gene: TRBJ1-2
D gene: NA
CDR3 protein: CAISARGWGYGYTF
CDR3 DNA: TGTGCCATCAGTGCCCGGGGATGGGGCTATGGCTACACCTTC

V gene: TRBV4-1
clone size: NA
J gene: TRBJ2-7
D gene: TRBD2
CDR3 protein: CASSSAGTSVYEQYF
CDR3 DNA: TGCGCCAGCAGCAGTGCCGGGACTAGCGTCTACGAGCAGTACTTC

V gene: TRBV7-2
clone size: NA
J gene: TRBJ2-3
D gene: TRBD2
CDR3 protein: CASSTPGLAGGRDTQYF
CDR3 DNA: TGTGCCAGCAGCACACCGGGACTAGCGGGAGGCCGGGATACGCAGTATTTT

V gene: TRBV4-3
clone size: NA
J gene: TRBJ1-2
D gene: NA
CDR3 protein: CASSQALDRYLLYGYTF
CDR3 DNA: TGCGCCAGCAGCCAAGCATTAGACAGATACCTTCTCTATGGCTACACCTTC

V gene: TRBV7-6
clone size: few
J gene: TRBJ2-3
D gene: NA
CDR3 protein: CASSLVRERGTDTQYF
CDR3 DNA: TGTGCCAGCAGCTTAGTACGGGAGAGGGGCACAGATACGCAGTATTTT

V gene: TRBV11-2
clone size: NA
J gene: TRBJ2-7
D gene: NA
CDR3 protein: CASLYRYEQYF
CDR3 DNA: TGTGCCAGTCTTTACAGGTACGAGCAGTACTTC

V gene: TRBV18
clone size: NA
J gene: TRBJ2-5
D gene: NA
CDR3 protein: CASSPRVRWGVGETQYF
CDR3 DNA: TGTGCCAGCTCACCAAGGGTCCGTTGGGGGGTCGGAGAGACCCAGTACTTC

V gene: TRBV4-3
clone size: few
J gene: TRBJ2-2
D gene: NA
CDR3 protein: CASSLQGGGELFF
CDR3 DNA: TGCGCCAGCAGCCTTCAGGGAGGCGGGGAGCTGTTTTTT

V gene: TRBV19
clone size: NA
J gene: TRBJ2-5
D gene: NA
CDR3 protein: CASSAPTGTPGETQYF
CDR3 DNA: TGTGCCAGTAGTGCGCCCACCGGGACACCCGGGGAGACCCAGTACTTC